The present TCR beta chain was sequenced within a study of graft-versus-host responses after intestinal transplantation. The assay was immunoSEQ multiplex PCR, and TCRdb's table has in-frame clones only and misses some. The top ten clones hold over 4.5% of a sample with just under 55,000 clones, 91% of them seen once. Germline CDR1 is SGDLS and CDR2 is YYNGEE. V lost 3 bases, J lost 8 bases, and 10 bases stayed unmatched. This CDR3 spans 15 amino acids. This clonotype was sampled from a human patient who received an intestinal transplant, so some T cells may come from the graft donor. This chain links TRBV9 with TRBJ1-4; 7 bases map to TRBD1. Sequencing used PBMCs, obtained roughly 660 days after intestinal transplant. Written as DNA, the CDR3 is TGTGCCAGCAGCGGGACAGGCGACTCCGGCGAAAAACTGTTTTTT. Translating gives CASSGTGDSGEKLFF.